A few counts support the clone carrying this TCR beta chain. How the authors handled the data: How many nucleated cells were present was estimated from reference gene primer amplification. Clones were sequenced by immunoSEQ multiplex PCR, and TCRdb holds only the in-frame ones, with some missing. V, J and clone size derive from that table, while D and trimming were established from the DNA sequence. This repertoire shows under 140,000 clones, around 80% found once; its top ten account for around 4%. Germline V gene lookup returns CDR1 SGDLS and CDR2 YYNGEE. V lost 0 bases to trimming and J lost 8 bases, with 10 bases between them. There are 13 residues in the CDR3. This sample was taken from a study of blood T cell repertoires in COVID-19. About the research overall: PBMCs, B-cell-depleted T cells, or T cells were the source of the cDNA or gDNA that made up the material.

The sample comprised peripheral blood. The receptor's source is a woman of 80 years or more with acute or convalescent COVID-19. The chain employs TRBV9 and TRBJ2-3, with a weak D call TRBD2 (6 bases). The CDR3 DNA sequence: TGTGCCAGCAGCGTAGAAATGGGGGGTACGCAGTATTTT. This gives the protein CASSVEMGGTQYF.